This T cell receptor (beta chain) was documented in a study of blood T cell repertoires in COVID-19. In the study overall: T cells, B-cell-depleted T cells, or PBMCs provided the cDNA or gDNA that served as material.

The assay was immunoSEQ multiplex PCR, and TCRdb's table has in-frame clones only and misses some. The data contain 150,000 to 200,000 clones, more than 75% of them singletons. In germline, CDR1 is KGHDR, CDR2 SFDVKD. There are 13 residues in the CDR3. V lost 11 bases and J 2 bases, leaving 12 bases between the germline ends. The sequencing input was peripheral blood. This rearrangement joins TRBV24-1 to TRBJ1-5; D perhaps matches TRBD1 (5 bases). The clonotype was recovered from a man between 35 and 55 years old with acute or convalescent COVID-19. CDR3 nucleotide sequence: TGTGCCAGGTCCCAGGGCCGCAATCAGCCCCAGCATTTT. This sequence encodes CARSQGRNQPQHF.